In its sample, the clone carrying this TCR beta chain was seen a few times. As yet, its antigen is unknown. Germline V lookup: CDR1 SGHRS, CDR2 YFSETQ. The CDR3 contains 13 residues. V gave up 4 bases and J gave up 6 bases, with 11 bases separating them. A single record per CDR3 protein comes from TCRdb applying MiXCR to the 5' RACE reads. The sample yields approximately 300,000 distinct CDR3 sequences, about a sixth seen once. This entry belongs to a study of T-cell memory formation after mild COVID-19. Whole-study context: Largely donor-specific TCR clusters were found.

Whole-study results and caveats: What remained unconfirmed was the SARS-CoV-2 specificity of second-wave clones peaking on day 37. Contracting clones localized mainly to CM and EM when CD4+ and mainly to EMRA when CD8+. A balance of CD4 and CD8 characterized clones contracting day 15 to 85, whereas later expanders leaned CD4+.

Input material: PBMCs or a T cell subset sorted from them (not recorded which). J is TRBJ2-1 and V is TRBV5-1; D is unresolved. This receptor was identified in a man younger than 35 who had mild COVID-19 (a few samples of this study predate the infection). Cell type and time point are not known. The CDR3 DNA sequence: TGCGCCAGCAGCGACCGGGCTAGCAATGAGCAGTTCTTC. Its translation: CASSDRASNEQFF.